Each of the 19 T cell receptor beta chains below was sequenced from the same sample in a study of human T cells and chemical hapten exposure. One entry per CDR3 protein results from TCRdb running MiXCR on the RACE reads. The sample yields 180,000 or so distinct CDR3 sequences, around 15% seen once. Time point denoted: patch test 1, 2 weeks after DPC sensitization. Treatment defined: therapeutic diphenylcyclopropenone sensitization with weekly scalp DPC. The starting material was whole blood, obtained in connection with sensitization to the hapten diphenylcyclopropenone (DPC). Receptor source: a woman in her twenties or thirties with alopecia areata. Some clones in this sample may be carry-over from other donors' samples.

The rearrangement joins TRBV28 to TRBJ1-1, with 11 bases identical to TRBD1. Germline assignment: CDR1 MDHEN and CDR2 SYDVKM. Losses at the gene ends were 7 bases for V and 6 bases for J; bases not matched to a gene: 7. This CDR3 comprises 14 residues. The CDR3 loop reads CASTPSGQGAEAFF. CDR3 DNA sequence: TGTGCCAGCACCCCCTCGGGACAGGGGGCTGAAGCTTTCTTT.

This clonotype showed up just a few times. This chain links TRBV18 with TRBJ1-4; D is perhaps TRBD1 (5 bases). V shed 1 base and J shed 4 bases, with 10 bases lying between them. The CDR3 has 15 amino acids. CDR1 is KGHSH and CDR2 is LQKENI in the germline V gene. The CDR3 sequence is CASSPRGGINEKLFF. The CDR3 nucleotides read TGTGCCAGCTCACCACGCGGGGGAATTAATGAAAAACTGTTTTTT.

This clonotype has a count of ten or more. This chain connects TRBV28 to TRBJ1-1; 11 bases align to TRBD1. The CDR3 loop spans 17 amino acids. V was pared by 8 bases and J by 1 base, with 12 bases of the junction left unmatched. Germline V gene data show CDR1 as MDHEN and CDR2 as SYDVKM. For the CDR3, the DNA is TGTGCCAGCCTACCGAGGGGGACAGGGGGTTGGAACACTGAAGCTTTCTTT. It yields the protein CASLPRGTGGWNTEAFF.

The sample holds a few counts of this clonotype. The V call is TRBV6-5, the J call TRBJ2-2; D remains unclear. From germline, CDR1 is MNHEY and CDR2 SVGAGI. The CDR3 loop spans 11 amino acids. The V end was cut by 8 bases, the J end by 6 bases, with 7 bases between. This CDR3 is CASGSSGELFF. CDR3 bases: TGTGCCAGCGGATCTTCCGGGGAGCTGTTTTTT.

This clonotype occurred a few times. The gene calls are TRBV20-1 and TRBJ1-2; D is perhaps TRBD1 (6 bases). The CDR3 is made up of 13 amino acids. Germline CDR1 and CDR2: DFQATT and SNEGSKA (reference sequence). V lost 4 bases to trimming and J lost 2 bases, with 11 bases between them. CDR3 sequence (DNA): TGCAGTGCTATTCCCAGGGGCAACTATGGCTACACCTTC. Its protein is CSAIPRGNYGYTF.

This clonotype has just a few counts. This chain links TRBV30 with TRBJ2-7; possible D gene TRBD1, 6 bases. Trimming left V 5 bases short and J 5 bases short, with 16 bases between. The CDR3 consists of 13 residues. CDR1 and CDR2 (germline): GTSNPN, SVGIG (reference sequence). CDR3 in amino acids: CAWDHRATHEQYF. CDR3 nucleotide sequence: TGTGCCTGGGACCACAGGGCGACGCACGAGCAGTACTTC.

V is TRBV2 and J is TRBJ1-2; 9 nucleotides match TRBD1. Germline V gene lookup returns CDR1 SNHLY and CDR2 FYNNEI. The CDR3 consists of 16 residues. V lost 5 bases, J lost 5 bases, and 12 bases stayed unmatched. The CDR3: CASSPQGAWGIYGYTF. The CDR3 DNA reads as TGTGCCAGCAGTCCACAGGGGGCCTGGGGGATATATGGCTACACCTTC.

Ten or more counts support this clonotype. V usage is TRBV3-1 and J usage is TRBJ1-5; D call uncertain. Per the germline V gene, CDR1 is LGHDT and CDR2 is YNNKEL (reference sequence). The CDR3 extends over 15 amino acids. V dropped 4 bases and J dropped 3 bases, with 13 bases sitting between them. CDR3 amino acids: CASSPLPTANQPQHF. The DNA of the CDR3 is TGTGCCAGCAGCCCCCTTCCGACGGCCAATCAGCCCCAGCATTTT.

The chain is built from TRBV7-3 and TRBJ2-2; TRBD1 might be the D (6 bases). In germline, CDR1 is SGHTA, CDR2 FQGTGA. CDR3 length: 14 amino acids. V shed 3 bases and J shed 7 bases, with 12 bases lying between them. CDR3 sequence reads: CASSLVGGNGELFF. The CDR3 nucleotides are TGTGCCAGCAGCTTGGTAGGGGGAAACGGGGAGCTGTTTTTT.

This chain uses TRBV13 with TRBJ2-1, with 11 bases identical to TRBD2. Trimming took 5 bases from V and 5 from J; bases not matched to a gene: 8. This CDR3 comprises 16 residues. CDR1 and CDR2 (germline): PRHDT, FYEKMQ (reference sequence). The CDR3 DNA reads as TGTGCCAGCAGCGGCATACTAGCGGGAGACCACAATGAGCAGTTCTTC. Translating gives CASSGILAGDHNEQFF.

Many counts were recorded for this clonotype. The rearrangement joins TRBV27 to TRBJ2-7, with D maybe TRBD1 (5 bases). Germline V gene lookup returns CDR1 MNHEY and CDR2 SMNVEV (reference sequence). V was trimmed by 6 bases and J by 4 bases, leaving 13 bases between them. The CDR3 consists of 13 residues. CDR3 sequence: CASRSSQGYEQYF. CDR3 in DNA: TGTGCCAGCAGATCGTCCCAGGGTTACGAGCAGTACTTC.

This clonotype has just one count. This sequence joins TRBV18 and TRBJ2-2; D is possibly TRBD1 (6 bases). Germline V CDR1 and CDR2: KGHSH, LQKENI. CDR3 length equals 15 residues. V was clipped by 1 base and J by 0 bases, with 6 bases between them. The CDR3 protein is CASSPRGPNTGELFF. Written as DNA, the CDR3 is TGTGCCAGCTCACCACGGGGGCCGAACACCGGGGAGCTGTTTTTT.

The sample holds many counts of this clonotype. This chain joins TRBV29-1 and TRBJ2-1; D is uncertain. This CDR3 contains 9 residues. V gave up 4 bases and J gave up 9 bases, with 4 bases separating them. Germline V gene lookup returns CDR1 SQVTM and CDR2 ANQGSEA. CDR3 nucleotides: TGCAGCGTTGGGAGTGAGCAGTTCTTC. Protein sequence: CSVGSEQFF.

This clonotype has more than one count but fewer than ten. The rearrangement joins TRBV2 to TRBJ1-5, with a possible D match to TRBD1 (6 bases). The CDR3 is 14 residues long. CDR1 and CDR2 from the germline V gene are SNHLY and FYNNEI. Trimming pared 6 bases from V and 0 bases from J, leaving 9 bases between. The CDR3 is CASRDSHSNQPQHF. DNA of the CDR3: TGTGCCAGCAGGGACAGTCATAGCAATCAGCCCCAGCATTTT.

This chain's CDR3 is CASSLASALGGNEQFF. In nucleotides, the CDR3 is TGTGCCAGCAGCTTGGCTAGCGCGTTAGGGGGCAATGAGCAGTTCTTC. V gene TRBV7-9 combines with J gene TRBJ2-1; D assignment may be TRBD1 or TRBD2 (6 bases each). Trimming cost V 3 bases and J 6 bases, with 18 bases left between them. Germline V gene sequence: CDR1 SEHNR, CDR2 FQNEAQ (reference sequence). The length of the CDR3 is 16 residues.

This chain joins TRBV12-3 or TRBV12-4 and TRBJ2-3; 15 bases are a match to TRBD2. The CDR3 runs 19 residues. Trimming took 6 bases from V and 0 from J; bases not matched to a gene: 10. In nucleotides, the CDR3 is TGTGCCAGCAGCCCGGGACTAGCGGGGGGACCTACTAGCACAGATACGCAGTATTTT. Protein sequence: CASSPGLAGGPTSTDTQYF.

This clonotype was found a few times. V and J are TRBV29-1 and TRBJ1-2; maybe TRBD1 (6 bases). Looked up from germline, CDR1 is SQVTM and CDR2 is ANQGSEA. This CDR3 comprises 15 residues. The V end was cut by 3 bases, the J end by 5 bases, with 19 bases between. Here the CDR3 DNA reads TGCAGCGTTGAGACGACAGGAAGAGGGGCTTATGGCTACACCTTC. Protein: CSVETTGRGAYGYTF.

This clonotype was seen a few times. This chain connects TRBV5-1 to TRBJ1-5, with a possible D match to TRBD1 (5 bases). Germline V gene lookup returns CDR1 SGHRS and CDR2 YFSETQ. V was shortened by 4 bases and J by 5 bases, with 16 bases between the two germline ends. There are 15 residues in the CDR3. CDR3 DNA sequence: TGCGCCAGCAGCCCTAGGGGCCTCAATTATCAGCCCCAGCATTTT. Encoded protein: CASSPRGLNYQPQHF.

In its sample, this clonotype was seen many times. The rearrangement joins TRBV10-3 to TRBJ1-1; possible D gene TRBD1, 6 bases. CDR1 is ENHRY, CDR2 SYGVKD, per germline. This CDR3 has 13 residues. Trimming removed 10 bases at V and 1 base at J, with 13 bases between. CDR3 loop: CATKPGQNTEAFF. In nucleotides, the CDR3 is TGTGCCACTAAGCCGGGACAGAACACTGAAGCTTTCTTT.